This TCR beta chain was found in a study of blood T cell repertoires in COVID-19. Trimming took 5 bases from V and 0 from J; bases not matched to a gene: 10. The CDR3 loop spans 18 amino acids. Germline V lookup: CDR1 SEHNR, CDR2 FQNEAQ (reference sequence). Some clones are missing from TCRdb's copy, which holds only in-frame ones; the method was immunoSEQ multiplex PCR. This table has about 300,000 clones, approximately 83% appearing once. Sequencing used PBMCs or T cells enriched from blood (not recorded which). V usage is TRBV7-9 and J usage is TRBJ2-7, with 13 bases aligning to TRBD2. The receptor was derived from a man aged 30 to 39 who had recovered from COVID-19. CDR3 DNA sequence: TGTGCCAGCAGCCCCCTACCAACTAGCGGGGGGGCCTCCTACGAGCAGTACTTC. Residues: CASSPLPTSGGASYEQYF.